This TCR beta chain emerged from a study of cytomegalovirus exposure and HLA in healthy donors. CDR3 length: 17 residues. The V segment lost 0 bases and the J segment 6 bases; nucleotides outside the gene matches: 11. The germline gives CDR1 SGHRS, CDR2 YFSETQ. The PCR made use of 60 Vbeta and 13 Jbeta primers. The data were produced by immunoSEQ multiplex PCR, yet TCRdb's version contains in-frame clones alone and is incomplete. Of some 180,000 clones listed, about 13% are singletons. The sequenced material came from PBMCs. This chain uses TRBV5-1 with TRBJ2-3, with 9 bases that match TRBD2. This receptor was identified in a man aged 50-60 years in good health and CMV-seropositive. CDR3 sequence reads: CASSLAVGGGASDTQYF. Written as DNA, the CDR3 is TGCGCCAGCAGCTTGGCCGTCGGCGGGGGGGCCTCGGATACGCAGTATTTT.